Detailed here is one T cell receptor (beta chain). The germline V gene encodes CDR1 SGHAT and CDR2 FQNNGV. The V and J ends lost 1 base and 4 bases, in that order; junction bases with no gene match: 9. The CDR3 sequence is 18 residues long. This sample stems from a study of blood T cell repertoires in COVID-19. Some clones are missing from TCRdb's copy, which holds only in-frame ones; the method was immunoSEQ multiplex PCR. Here the sample spans under 350,000 clones, approximately 83% being singletons. Sequenced: peripheral blood. This TCR was sampled from a woman in her seventies with acute or convalescent COVID-19. The gene calls are TRBV11-2 and TRBJ2-5, with 13 bases identical to TRBD2. The CDR3 DNA follows: TGTGCCAGCAGCTTAGTACTAGCGGGGGGGCCCGCCGGAGAGACCCAGTACTTC. Amino acid sequence: CASSLVLAGGPAGETQYF.